This paragraph reports one TCR beta chain. Generated by immunoSEQ multiplex PCR, the TCRdb table keeps only in-frame clones and is missing some. The data show under 300,000 clones, approximately 88% seen once. V shed 4 bases and J shed 4 bases, with 11 bases lying between them. The CDR3 length is 14 residues. Germline V CDR1 and CDR2: SGHNT, YYREEE (reference sequence). These data are taken from a study of blood T cell repertoires in COVID-19. The source of this sequence is a human donor with COVID-19, enrolled during active disease. The donor label of this sample is uncertain. The chain carries TRBV5-4 and TRBJ1-4, with D tentatively TRBD1 (5 bases). Sequencing used peripheral blood. The CDR3 region has the DNA TGTGCCAGCAGCCAGTGGGGCGGTAATGAAAAACTGTTTTTT. It specifies CASSQWGGNEKLFF.